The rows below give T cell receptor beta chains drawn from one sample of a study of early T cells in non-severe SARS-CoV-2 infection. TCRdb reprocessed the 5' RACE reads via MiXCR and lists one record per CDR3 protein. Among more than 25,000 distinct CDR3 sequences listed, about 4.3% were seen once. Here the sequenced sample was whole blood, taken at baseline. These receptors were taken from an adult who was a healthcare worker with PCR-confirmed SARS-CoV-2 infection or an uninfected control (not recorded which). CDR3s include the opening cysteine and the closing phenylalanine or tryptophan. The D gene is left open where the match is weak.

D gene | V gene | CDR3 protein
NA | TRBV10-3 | CAISPREATIYF
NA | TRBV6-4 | CASRGLFF
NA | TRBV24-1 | CATSDPGRSYNEQFF
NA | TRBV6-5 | CASSAFIVSGQYF
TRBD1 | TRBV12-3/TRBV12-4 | CASSVWGQAKETQYF
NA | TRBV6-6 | CASSYSDRGFKEPQHF
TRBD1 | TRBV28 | CASSRPGQGNNEQFF
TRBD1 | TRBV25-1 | CATGGAYEQYF
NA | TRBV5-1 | CASSLEGSPTGELFF
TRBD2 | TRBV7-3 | CASSSPTSGGPKTTYNEQFF
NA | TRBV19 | CASSLGAETQYF
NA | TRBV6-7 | CASEGQPQHF
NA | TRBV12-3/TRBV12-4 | CASSFARRSTNEKLFF
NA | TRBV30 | CAWSKGLEQFF
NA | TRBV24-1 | CATSDDSRTGLTDTQYF
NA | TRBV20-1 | CSARRDNSPLHF
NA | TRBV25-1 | CASSDYRGYEQYF
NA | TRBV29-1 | CSVWRELGTEAFF
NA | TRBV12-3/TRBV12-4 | CASGGTDTQYF
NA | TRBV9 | CASSVDPPGLVADTQYF
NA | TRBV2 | CASSLQGGDYEQYF
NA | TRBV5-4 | CASSSRQTYEQYF
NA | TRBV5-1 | CASSLEGPRGGEQFF